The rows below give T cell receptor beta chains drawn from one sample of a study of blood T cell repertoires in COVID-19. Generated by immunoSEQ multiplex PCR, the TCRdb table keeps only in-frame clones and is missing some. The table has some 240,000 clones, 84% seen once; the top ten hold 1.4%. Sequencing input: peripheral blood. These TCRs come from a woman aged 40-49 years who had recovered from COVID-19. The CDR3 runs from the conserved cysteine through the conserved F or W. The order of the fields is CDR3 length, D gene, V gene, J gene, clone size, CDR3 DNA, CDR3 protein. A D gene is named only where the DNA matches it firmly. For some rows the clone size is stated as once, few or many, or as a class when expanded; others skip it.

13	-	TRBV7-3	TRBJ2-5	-	TGTGCCAGCAGCCCCGGGACTCAAGAGACCCAGTACTTC	CASSPGTQETQYF
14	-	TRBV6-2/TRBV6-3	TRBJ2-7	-	TGTGCCAGCAGCCCCGCGTCCCTTACCTACGAGCAGTACTTC	CASSPASLTYEQYF
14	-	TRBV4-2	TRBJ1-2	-	TGTGCCAGCAGCCAAGTACTTCCCCGCCGAGATTACACCTTC	CASSQVLPRRDYTF
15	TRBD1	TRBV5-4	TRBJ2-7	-	TGTGCCAGCAGCCCTGACAGGGGCCTATTATACGAGCAGTACTTC	CASSPDRGLLYEQYF
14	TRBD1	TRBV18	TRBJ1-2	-	TGTGCCAGCTCACCCTCCGGGACAGACTATGGCTACACCTTC	CASSPSGTDYGYTF
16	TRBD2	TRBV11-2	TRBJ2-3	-	TGTGCCAGCAGCCACAGAGCGGGGGACTACACAGATACGCAGTATTTT	CASSHRAGDYTDTQYF
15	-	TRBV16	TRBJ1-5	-	TGTGCCAGCAGCCAATCAAGGCAGGGCAATCAGCCCCAGCATTTT	CASSQSRQGNQPQHF
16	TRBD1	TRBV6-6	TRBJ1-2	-	TGTGCCAGCAGTTACATTACAGGGGGCCCTTCTTGGGGCTACACCTTC	CASSYITGGPSWGYTF
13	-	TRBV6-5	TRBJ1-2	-	TGTGCCAGCAGTTTCGAGACTAACTATGGCTACACCTTC	CASSFETNYGYTF
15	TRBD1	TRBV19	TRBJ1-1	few	TGTGCCAGTAGCACCGGGACAGGGATTAACACTGAAGCTTTCTTT	CASSTGTGINTEAFF
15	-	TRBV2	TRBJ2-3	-	TGTGCCGGACAGCGTTTAGCGGGTAGCACAGATACGCAGTATTTT	CAGQRLAGSTDTQYF
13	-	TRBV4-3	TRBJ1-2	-	TGCGCCAGCAGCCCGAGGGAGGGGGACGGCTACACCTTC	CASSPREGDGYTF
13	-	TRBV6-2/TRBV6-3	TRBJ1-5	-	TGTGCCAGCAGTTCAGGGGTCAATCAGCCCCAGCATTTT	CASSSGVNQPQHF
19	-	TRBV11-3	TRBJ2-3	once	TGTGCCAGCAGCTTAGTGCATCAACAGGGAAAATCTAGCACAGATACGCAGTATTTT	CASSLVHQQGKSSTDTQYF
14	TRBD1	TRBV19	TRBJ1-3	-	TGTGCCAGCAGGACAGGAACCTCTGGAAACACCATATATTTT	CASRTGTSGNTIYF
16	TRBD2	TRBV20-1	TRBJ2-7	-	TGCAGTGCTAGTAGGACTAGCGGGCTGCCCCCCTACGAGCAGTACTTC	CSASRTSGLPPYEQYF
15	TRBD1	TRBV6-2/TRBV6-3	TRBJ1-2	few	TGTGCCAGCAGTGTAACCGGGACAGGGAGCTATGGCTACACCTTC	CASSVTGTGSYGYTF
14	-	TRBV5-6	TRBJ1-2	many	TGTGCCAGCAGCTTGTCGTCGGCATGGAGTGGCTACACCTTC	CASSLSSAWSGYTF
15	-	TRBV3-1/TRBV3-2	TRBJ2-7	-	TGTGCCAGCAGCCAAGTAGGTCAGGCGTCCTACGAGCAGTACTTC	CASSQVGQASYEQYF
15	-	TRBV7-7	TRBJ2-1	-	TGTGCTAGCAGCTTAATCGCGGGGAGCTTCAATGAGCAGTTCTTC	CASSLIAGSFNEQFF
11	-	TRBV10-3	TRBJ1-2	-	TGTGCCACCTCCGACAATGATGGCTACACCTTC	CATSDNDGYTF
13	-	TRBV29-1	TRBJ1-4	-	TGCAGCGTTGGTTCCGGGATTAATGAAAAACTGTTTTTT	CSVGSGINEKLFF
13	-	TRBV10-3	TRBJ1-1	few	TGTGCCATCGGACAGACTTCGAACACTGAAGCTTTCTTT	CAIGQTSNTEAFF
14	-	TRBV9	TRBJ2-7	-	TGTGCCAGCAGCGTAGCGGGGTCTACCCACGAGCAGTACTTC	CASSVAGSTHEQYF
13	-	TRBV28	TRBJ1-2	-	TGTGCCAGCAGACCTAATACTAACTATGGCTACACCTTC	CASRPNTNYGYTF
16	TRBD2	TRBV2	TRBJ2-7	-	TGTGCCAGCAGCGGAGGTGCGGGGGGCCTTTCCTACGAGCAGTACTTC	CASSGGAGGLSYEQYF
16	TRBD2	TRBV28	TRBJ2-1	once	TGTGCCAGCAGTTTATTCCCGGGGGGGCCGGGCAATGAGCAGTTCTTC	CASSLFPGGPGNEQFF
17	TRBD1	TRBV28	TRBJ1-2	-	TGTGCCAGCAGTTTAGCCTACCGGGACAGGCTCAACTATGGCTACACCTTC	CASSLAYRDRLNYGYTF
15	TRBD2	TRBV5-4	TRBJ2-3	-	TGTGCCAGCAGCTCCCGGGACTATGGACTTTATACGCAGTATTTT	CASSSRDYGLYTQYF